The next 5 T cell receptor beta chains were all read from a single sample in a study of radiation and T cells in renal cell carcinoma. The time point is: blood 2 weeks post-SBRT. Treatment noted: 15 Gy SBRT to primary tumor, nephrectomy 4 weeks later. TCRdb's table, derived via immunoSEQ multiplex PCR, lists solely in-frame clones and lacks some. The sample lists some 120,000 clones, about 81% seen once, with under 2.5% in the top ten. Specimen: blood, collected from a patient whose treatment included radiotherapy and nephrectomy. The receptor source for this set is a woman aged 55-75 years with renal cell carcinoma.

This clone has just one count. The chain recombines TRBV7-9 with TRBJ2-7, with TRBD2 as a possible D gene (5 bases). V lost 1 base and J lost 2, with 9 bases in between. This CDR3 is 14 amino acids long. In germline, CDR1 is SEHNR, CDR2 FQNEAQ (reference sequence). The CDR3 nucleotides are TGTGCCAGCAGCTTAGGCGGACTCACCTACGAGCAGTACTTC. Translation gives CASSLGGLTYEQYF. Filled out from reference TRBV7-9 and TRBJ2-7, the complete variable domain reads DTGVSQNPRHKITKRGQNVTFRCDPISEHNRLYWYRQTLGQGPEFLTYFQNEAQLEKSRLLSDRFSAERPKGSFSTLEIQRTEQGDSAMYLCASSLGGLTYEQYFGPGTRLTVT.

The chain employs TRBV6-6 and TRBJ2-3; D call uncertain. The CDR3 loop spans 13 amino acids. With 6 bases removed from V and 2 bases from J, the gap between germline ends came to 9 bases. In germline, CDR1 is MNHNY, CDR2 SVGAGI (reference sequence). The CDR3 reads CASRPDYTDTQYF. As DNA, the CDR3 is TGTGCCAGCAGACCTGATTACACAGATACGCAGTATTTT.

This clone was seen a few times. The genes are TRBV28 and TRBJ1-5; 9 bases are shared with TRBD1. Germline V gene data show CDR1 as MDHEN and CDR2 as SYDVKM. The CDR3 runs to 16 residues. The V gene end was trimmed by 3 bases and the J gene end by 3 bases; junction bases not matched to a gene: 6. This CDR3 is CASSFFWDRVNQPQHF. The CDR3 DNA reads TGTGCCAGCAGTTTTTTCTGGGACAGGGTCAATCAGCCCCAGCATTTT.

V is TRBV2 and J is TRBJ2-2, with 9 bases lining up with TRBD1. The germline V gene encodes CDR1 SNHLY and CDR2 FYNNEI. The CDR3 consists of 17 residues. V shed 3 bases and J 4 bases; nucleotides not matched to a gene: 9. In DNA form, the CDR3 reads TGTGCCAGCAGTGACCCACCTGGACAGGGGACCACCGGGGAGCTGTTTTTT. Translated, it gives CASSDPPGQGTTGELFF.

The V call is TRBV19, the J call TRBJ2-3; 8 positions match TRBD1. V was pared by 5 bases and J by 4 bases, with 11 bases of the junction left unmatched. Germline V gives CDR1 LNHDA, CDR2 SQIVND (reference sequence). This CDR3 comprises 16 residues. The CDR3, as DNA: TGTGCCAGTAGTTTATGGACAGGGTTTGACTCAGATACGCAGTATTTT. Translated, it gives CASSLWTGFDSDTQYF.